Included here is one T cell receptor (beta chain) sequence, with context. This entry belongs to a study of blood T cell repertoires in COVID-19. The CDR3 loop spans 14 amino acids. V shed 3 bases and J 0 bases; nucleotides not matched to a gene: 3. CDR1 and CDR2 from the germline V gene are SGHRS and YFSETQ. TCRdb's copy holds only in-frame clones and misses some; the assay was immunoSEQ multiplex PCR. The sample includes a few hundred thousand clones, about 81% of them seen just once. This clonotype was sampled from a man aged 25-45 years with acute COVID-19. The chain couples TRBV5-1 to TRBJ2-7, with TRBD1 matching 7 bases. Material: PBMCs or T cells enriched from blood (not recorded which). CDR3 region: CASSWDSNSYEQYV. Written as DNA, the CDR3 is TGCGCCAGCAGCTGGGACAGTAACTCCTACGAGCAGTACGTC.